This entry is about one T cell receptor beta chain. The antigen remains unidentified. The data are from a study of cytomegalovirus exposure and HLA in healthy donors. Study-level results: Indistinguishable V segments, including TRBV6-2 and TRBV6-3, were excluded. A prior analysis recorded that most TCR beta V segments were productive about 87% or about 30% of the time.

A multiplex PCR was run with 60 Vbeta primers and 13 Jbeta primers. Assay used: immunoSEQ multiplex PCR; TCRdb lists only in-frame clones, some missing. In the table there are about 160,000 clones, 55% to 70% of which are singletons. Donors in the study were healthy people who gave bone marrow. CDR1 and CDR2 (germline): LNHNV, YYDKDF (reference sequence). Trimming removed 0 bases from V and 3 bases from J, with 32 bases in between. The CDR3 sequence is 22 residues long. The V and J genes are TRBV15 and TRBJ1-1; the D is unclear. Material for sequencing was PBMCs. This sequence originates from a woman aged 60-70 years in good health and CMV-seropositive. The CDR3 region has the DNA TGTGCCACCAGCAGAGATCCTCCTCAGCTATCGGGGAAACGGGTTGGTGACACTGAAGCTTTCTTT. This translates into CATSRDPPQLSGKRVGDTEAFF.